Listed below are T cell receptor beta chains from one sample, sequenced in a study of blood T cell repertoires in COVID-19. Only in-frame clones appear in the TCRdb table, and some are missing; sequencing was by immunoSEQ multiplex PCR. This sample carries roughly 140,000 clones, 81% of them seen once, and the ten largest clones take 7% to 10%. Sample: peripheral blood. The receptors originated from a human donor in a cohort sampled during active COVID-19. Each CDR3 is given with its conserved first and last residue. D genes are given only for firm matches. Size values are once, few and many counts, or a class for expanded clones, and some rows have none.

abundance,d_gene,j_gene,v_gene,CDR3nt,CDR3aa
.,.,TRBJ2-7,TRBV3-1/TRBV3-2,TGTGCCAGCAGCCAAGGCCTACCTACCTACGAGCAGTACTTC,CASSQGLPTYEQYF
.,.,TRBJ2-4,TRBV6-5,TGTGCCAGCAGTTACTCCATAGCCAAAAACATTCAGTACTTC,CASSYSIAKNIQYF
few,.,TRBJ1-2,TRBV28,TGTGGGGTTTCAAGGGGGTATGGCTACACCTTC,CGVSRGYGYTF
.,TRBD2,TRBJ2-2,TRBV6-4,TGTGCCAGCAGTGATTTGGCTAGCGGGAACACCGGGGAGCTGTTTTTT,CASSDLASGNTGELFF
.,.,TRBJ2-1,TRBV9,TGTGCCAGCAGCGGGCGGCCCAGGGCAAATGAGCAGTTCTTC,CASSGRPRANEQFF
.,.,TRBJ1-5,TRBV19,TGTGCCAGTAGCGTGACAAGCGGTCACGGAACCGAAGGCTTCAATCAGCCCCAGCATTTT,CASSVTSGHGTEGFNQPQHF
.,TRBD1,TRBJ2-3,TRBV5-1,TGCGCCAGCAGCTCAGGGGGCTTAAAGACAGATACGCAGTATTTT,CASSSGGLKTDTQYF
.,.,TRBJ1-4,TRBV7-2,TGTGCCAGCAGCTTGGGGGGTTACAATGAAAAACTGTTTTTT,CASSLGGYNEKLFF
.,.,TRBJ2-7,TRBV4-3,TGCGCCAGCAGCCAAGATTCCCCTATACCCCGGGACACCAACGAGCAGTACTTC,CASSQDSPIPRDTNEQYF
.,.,TRBJ1-6,TRBV5-4,TGTGCCAGCAGCTTGGTACAGAATTCACCCCTCCACTTT,CASSLVQNSPLHF
once,.,TRBJ1-6,TRBV27,TGTGCCAGCAGTTTATCCCCTGGAGATTCACCCCTCCACTTT,CASSLSPGDSPLHF
.,TRBD1,TRBJ1-2,TRBV6-6,TGTGCCAGCAGTCGAGACGGGACAGGGTCCTCCCTCAGTGGCTACACCTTC,CASSRDGTGSSLSGYTF
.,TRBD2,TRBJ2-1,TRBV28,TGTGCCAGCACTGGTAGCGGGAGCTCCTACAATGAGCAGTTCTTC,CASTGSGSSYNEQFF
.,.,TRBJ1-1,TRBV5-4,TGTGCCAGCAGCCTAACCGGGACTGAAGCTTTCTTT,CASSLTGTEAFF
.,TRBD1,TRBJ2-5,TRBV25-1,TGTGCCAACTGGAGACAGGGGGCTGAGGAGACCCAGTACTTC,CANWRQGAEETQYF
.,TRBD2,TRBJ2-5,TRBV6-5,TGTGCCAGCACTAAAAGTGGCGGGAGTGAAGAGACCCAGTACTTC,CASTKSGGSEETQYF
.,.,TRBJ2-7,TRBV7-2,TGTGCCAGCAGCCCCGGGCCTCGACAGTACGAGCAGTACTTC,CASSPGPRQYEQYF
.,.,TRBJ1-1,TRBV28,TGTGCCAGCACTCGACGCGCAGGGTGGAACACTGAAGCTTTCTTT,CASTRRAGWNTEAFF
.,.,TRBJ1-2,TRBV27,TGTGCCAGCAGTTTATGCGCAGGGGCTTGTGGCTACACCTTC,CASSLCAGACGYTF
.,.,TRBJ2-5,TRBV29-1,TGCAGCGTTGTCGAGACAGGGAGGGAGACCCAGTACTTC,CSVVETGRETQYF
few,.,TRBJ2-1,TRBV10-3,TGTGCCATCAGTGCCGGGTTGAAGCTAGGCGATGAGCAGTTCTTC,CAISAGLKLGDEQFF
.,.,TRBJ2-6,TRBV5-6,TGTGCCAGCAACGACGGGACATACTCTGGGGCCAACGTCCTGACTTTC,CASNDGTYSGANVLTF
few,.,TRBJ2-4,TRBV2,TGTGCCAGCAGTTCTGGCGGCATCCCTGCCAAAAACATTCAGTACTTC,CASSSGGIPAKNIQYF
.,TRBD2,TRBJ2-1,TRBV14,TGTGCCAGCAGCCAAGGCCCCGGGACTAGCGGGTTCCAACGCTCCTACAATGAGCAGTTCTTC,CASSQGPGTSGFQRSYNEQFF
.,TRBD1,TRBJ2-5,TRBV5-1,TGCGCCAGCAGCTTTACCGGGACAGGGTTGGAGACCCAGTACTTC,CASSFTGTGLETQYF
.,.,TRBJ2-2,TRBV2,TGTGCCAGCAGTGAACAGGGCCCCGGGGAGCTGTTTTTT,CASSEQGPGELFF
.,.,TRBJ1-2,TRBV7-9,TGTGCCAGCAGCCCCGGCTTGTCAGGCGCAGGCTATGGCTACACCTTC,CASSPGLSGAGYGYTF
.,.,TRBJ2-7,TRBV3-1/TRBV3-2,TGTGCCAGCAGCCAAGGTACAGGCACCTACGAGCAGTACTTC,CASSQGTGTYEQYF
.,.,TRBJ2-7,TRBV9,TGTGCCAGCAGCAGAACCGGACTTGCCTACGAGCAGTACTTC,CASSRTGLAYEQYF
.,.,TRBJ1-1,TRBV7-9,TGTGCCAGCAGCTTATCGGGTGGGGAAGCTTTCTTT,CASSLSGGEAFF
.,TRBD2,TRBJ2-2,TRBV20-1,TGCAGTGCTAGTTTCGGGACTAGCGGAACCGGGGAGCTGTTTTTT,CSASFGTSGTGELFF
.,.,TRBJ2-7,TRBV7-2,TGTGCCAGCAGCTTGGGGCATATCTCCTACGAGCAGTACTTC,CASSLGHISYEQYF
.,.,TRBJ2-3,TRBV6-2/TRBV6-3,TGTGCCAGCAGTTACCCGACAGATACGCAGTATTTT,CASSYPTDTQYF
.,.,TRBJ2-7,TRBV12-2,TGTGCAAGTCGCTTAGTTTCGACAAACTACGAGCAGTACTTC,CASRLVSTNYEQYF
.,TRBD1,TRBJ2-7,TRBV28,TGTGCCAGCAGGGGACAGGGGAAATACGAGCAGTACTTC,CASRGQGKYEQYF
.,.,TRBJ2-1,TRBV7-2,TGTGCCAGCAGCTTTTCTCAGGGCGGTGAGCAGTTCTTC,CASSFSQGGEQFF
few,TRBD1,TRBJ1-1,TRBV5-1,TGCGCCAGCAGCTCCCGGACAGGGGAGAACACTGAAGCTTTCTTT,CASSSRTGENTEAFF
few,TRBD1,TRBJ1-5,TRBV6-5,TGTGCCAGCCTTAAGTGGGACAGCGGTCAGCCCCAGCATTTT,CASLKWDSGQPQHF
.,TRBD1,TRBJ2-7,TRBV5-4,TGTGCCAGCAGCCTCTACGGGACAGGGTTAACCTACGAGCAGTACTTC,CASSLYGTGLTYEQYF
.,TRBD2,TRBJ2-2,TRBV27,TGTGCCAGCAGTTTAGCGGCGGGAGGCGCCGGGGAGCTGTTTTTT,CASSLAAGGAGELFF
.,.,TRBJ2-5,TRBV7-9,TGTGCCAGCAGCTTTAGGCAGGGTCGGGAGCGGTACCAAGAGACCCAGTACTTC,CASSFRQGRERYQETQYF
.,.,TRBJ2-1,TRBV3-1/TRBV3-2,TGTGCCAGCAGCCAAGTAGAAGGCGGGACCCCCTACAATGAGCAGTTCTTC,CASSQVEGGTPYNEQFF